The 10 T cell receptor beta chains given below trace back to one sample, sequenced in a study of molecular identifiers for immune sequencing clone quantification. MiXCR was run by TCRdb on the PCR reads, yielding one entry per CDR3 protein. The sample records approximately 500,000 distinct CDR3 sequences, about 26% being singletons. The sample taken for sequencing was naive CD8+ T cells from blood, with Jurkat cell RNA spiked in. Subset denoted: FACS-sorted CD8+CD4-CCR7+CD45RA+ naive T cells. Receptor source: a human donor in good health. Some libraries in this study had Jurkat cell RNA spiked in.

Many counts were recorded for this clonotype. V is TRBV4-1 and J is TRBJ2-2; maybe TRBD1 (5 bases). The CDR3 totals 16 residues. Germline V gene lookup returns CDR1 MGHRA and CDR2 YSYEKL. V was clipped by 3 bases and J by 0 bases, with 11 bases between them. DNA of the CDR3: TGCGCCAGCAGCCAGGGGCCGGATCCGAACACCGGGGAGCTGTTTTTT. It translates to CASSQGPDPNTGELFF.

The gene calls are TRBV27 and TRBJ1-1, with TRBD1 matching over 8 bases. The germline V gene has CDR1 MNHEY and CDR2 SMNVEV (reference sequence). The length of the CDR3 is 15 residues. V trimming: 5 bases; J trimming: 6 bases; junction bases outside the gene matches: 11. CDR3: CASSLRTGPVAEAFF. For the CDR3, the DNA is TGTGCCAGCAGTCTCCGGACAGGGCCTGTGGCTGAAGCTTTCTTT.

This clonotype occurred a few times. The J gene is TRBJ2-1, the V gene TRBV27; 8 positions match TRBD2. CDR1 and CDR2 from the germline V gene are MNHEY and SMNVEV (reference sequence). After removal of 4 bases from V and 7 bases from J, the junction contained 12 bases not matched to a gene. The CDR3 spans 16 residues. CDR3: CASSWLTPGLVNEQFF. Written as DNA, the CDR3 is TGTGCCAGCAGTTGGTTAACACCGGGACTAGTGAATGAGCAGTTCTTC.

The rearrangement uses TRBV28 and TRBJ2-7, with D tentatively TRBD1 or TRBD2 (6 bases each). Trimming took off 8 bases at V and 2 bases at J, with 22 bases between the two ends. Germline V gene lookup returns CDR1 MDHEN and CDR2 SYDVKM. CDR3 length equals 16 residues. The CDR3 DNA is TGTGCCAGCGTCAACGGGGGCCACACACCTGCCTACGAGCAGTACTTC. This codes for CASVNGGHTPAYEQYF.

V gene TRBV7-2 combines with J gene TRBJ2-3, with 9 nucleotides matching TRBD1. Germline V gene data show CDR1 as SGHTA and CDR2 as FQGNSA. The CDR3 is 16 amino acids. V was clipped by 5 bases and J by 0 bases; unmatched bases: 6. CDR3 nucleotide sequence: TGTGCCAGCAGCCTACGGGACAGGGTTAGCACAGATACGCAGTATTTT. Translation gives CASSLRDRVSTDTQYF.

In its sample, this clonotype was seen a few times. The CDR3 is CASSPMGSGDYGYTF. CDR3 in DNA: TGTGCCAGCAGCCCAATGGGTTCGGGCGACTATGGCTACACCTTC. The chain is built from TRBV4-2 and TRBJ1-2; D gene ambiguous. The CDR3 is 15 residues long. The V and J ends lost 4 bases and 3 bases respectively, with 15 bases between them. Germline V gene data show CDR1 as LGHNA and CDR2 as YNFKEQ.

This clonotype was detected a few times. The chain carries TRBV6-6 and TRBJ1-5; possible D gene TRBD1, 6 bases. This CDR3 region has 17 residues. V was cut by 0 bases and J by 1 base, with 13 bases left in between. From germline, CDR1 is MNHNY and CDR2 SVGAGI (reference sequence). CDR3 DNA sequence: TGTGCCAGCAGTTACTCTGATACAGGGTGGAGCAATCAGCCCCAGCATTTT. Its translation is CASSYSDTGWSNQPQHF.

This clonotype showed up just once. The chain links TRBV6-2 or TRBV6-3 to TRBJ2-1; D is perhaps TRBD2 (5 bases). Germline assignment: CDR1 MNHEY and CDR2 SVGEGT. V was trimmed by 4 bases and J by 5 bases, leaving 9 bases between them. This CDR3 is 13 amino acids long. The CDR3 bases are TGTGCCAGCAGTTTTTTTAGCGACAATGAGCAGTTCTTC. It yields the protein CASSFFSDNEQFF.

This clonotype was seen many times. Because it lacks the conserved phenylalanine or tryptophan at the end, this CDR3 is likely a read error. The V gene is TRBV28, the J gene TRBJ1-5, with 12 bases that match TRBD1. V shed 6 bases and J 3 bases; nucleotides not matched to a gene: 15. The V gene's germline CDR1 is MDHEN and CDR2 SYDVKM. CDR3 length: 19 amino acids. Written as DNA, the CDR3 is TGTGCCAGCAGCATCTACTGGGGGACAGGGGGCTCCGACAATCAGCCCCAGCATTCT. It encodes CASSIYWGTGGSDNQPQHS.

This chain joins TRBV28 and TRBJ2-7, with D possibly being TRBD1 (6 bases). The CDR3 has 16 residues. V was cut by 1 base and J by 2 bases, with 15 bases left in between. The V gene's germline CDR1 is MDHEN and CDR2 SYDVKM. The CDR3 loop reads CASSLSRDTLTYEQYF. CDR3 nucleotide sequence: TGTGCCAGCAGTTTATCCCGGGACACCTTAACCTACGAGCAGTACTTC.